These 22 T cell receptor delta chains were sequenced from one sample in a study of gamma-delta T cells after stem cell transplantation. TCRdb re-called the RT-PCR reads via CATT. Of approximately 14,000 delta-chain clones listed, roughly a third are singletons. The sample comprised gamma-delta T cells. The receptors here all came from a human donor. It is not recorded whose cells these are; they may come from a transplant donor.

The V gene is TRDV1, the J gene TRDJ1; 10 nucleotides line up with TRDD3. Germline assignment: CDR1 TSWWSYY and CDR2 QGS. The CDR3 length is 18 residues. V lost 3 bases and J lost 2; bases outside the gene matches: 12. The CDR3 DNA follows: TGTGCTCTTGGGGACCCTACCCACAAACTGGGGGATACCGATAAACTCATCTTT. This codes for CALGDPTHKLGDTDKLIF.

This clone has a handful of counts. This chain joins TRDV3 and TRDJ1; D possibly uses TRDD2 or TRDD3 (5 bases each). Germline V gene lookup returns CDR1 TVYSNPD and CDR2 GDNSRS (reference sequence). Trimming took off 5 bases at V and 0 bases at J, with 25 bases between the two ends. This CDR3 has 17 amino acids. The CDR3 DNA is TGTGCCAGAGCAAGCCTACTCGGGGACGTGTACACCGATAAACTCATCTTT. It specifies CARASLLGDVYTDKLIF.

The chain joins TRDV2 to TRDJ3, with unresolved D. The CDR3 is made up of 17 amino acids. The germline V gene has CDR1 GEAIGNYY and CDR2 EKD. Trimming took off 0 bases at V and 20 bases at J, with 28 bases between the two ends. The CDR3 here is CACDTWVSSLDTRHLFF. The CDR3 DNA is TGTGCCTGTGACACCTGGGTGAGCTCCTTGGACACCCGACATCTGTTTTTC.

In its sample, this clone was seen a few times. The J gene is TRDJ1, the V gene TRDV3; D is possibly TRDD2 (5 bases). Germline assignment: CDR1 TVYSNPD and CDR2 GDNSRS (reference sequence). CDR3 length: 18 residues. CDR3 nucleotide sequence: TGTGCACATAAAATCCCTTTCCTTCTTATCTACCCTCTGGATAAACTCATCTTT. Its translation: CAHKIPFLLIYPLDKLIF.

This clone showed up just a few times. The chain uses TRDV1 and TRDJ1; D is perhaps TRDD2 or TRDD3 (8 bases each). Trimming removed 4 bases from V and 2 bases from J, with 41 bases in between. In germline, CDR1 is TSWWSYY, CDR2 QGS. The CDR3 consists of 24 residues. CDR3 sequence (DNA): TGTGCTCTTGGGGCACGCGGGCCTTCCTATGGGGATACCCTACCCGGTACGGGAACCGATAAACTCATCTTT. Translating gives CALGARGPSYGDTLPGTGTDKLIF.

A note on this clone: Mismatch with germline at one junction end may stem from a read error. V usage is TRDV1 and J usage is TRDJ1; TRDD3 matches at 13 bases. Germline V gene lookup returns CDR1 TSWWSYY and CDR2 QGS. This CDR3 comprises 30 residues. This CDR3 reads CALGELVGPPISCPVRGYWGIRCGADKLIF. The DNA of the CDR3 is TGCGCTCTTGGGGAACTTGTTGGACCCCCGATCTCCTGCCCAGTTCGGGGGTACTGGGGGATACGTTGTGGCGCCGATAAACTCATCTTT.

In nucleotides, the CDR3 is TGTGCTCTTGGGGAAGGGGGATACACCGATAAACTCATCTTT. Its protein product is CALGEGGYTDKLIF. The chain is built from TRDV1 and TRDJ1, with TRDD3 matching over 7 bases. This CDR3 comprises 14 residues. The V gene's germline CDR1 is TSWWSYY and CDR2 QGS. The V segment lost 2 bases and the J segment 0 bases; nucleotides outside the gene matches: 0.

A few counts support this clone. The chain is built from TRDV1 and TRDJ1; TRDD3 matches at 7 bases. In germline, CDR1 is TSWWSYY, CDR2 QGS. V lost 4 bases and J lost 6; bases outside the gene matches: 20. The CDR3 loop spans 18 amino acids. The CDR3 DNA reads TGTGCTCTTGGGGCCTCTGCTGTAGGTCGGGGGGATCCTCATAAACTCATCTTT. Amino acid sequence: CALGASAVGRGDPHKLIF.

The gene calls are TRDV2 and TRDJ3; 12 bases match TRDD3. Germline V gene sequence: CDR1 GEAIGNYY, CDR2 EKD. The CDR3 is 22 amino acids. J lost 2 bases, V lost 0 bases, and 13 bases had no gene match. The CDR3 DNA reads TGTGCCTGTGACACCGCAGGAATCCTACTGGGGGATACCACCTGGGACACCCGACAGATGTTTTTC. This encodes CACDTAGILLGDTTWDTRQMFF.

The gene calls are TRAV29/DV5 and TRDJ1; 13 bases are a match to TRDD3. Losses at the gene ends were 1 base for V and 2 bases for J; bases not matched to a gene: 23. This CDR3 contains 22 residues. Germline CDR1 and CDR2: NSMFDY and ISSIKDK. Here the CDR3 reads CAASQIPTLGYWGIRRTDKLIF. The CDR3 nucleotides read TGTGCAGCAAGCCAGATTCCTACACTGGGGTACTGGGGGATACGTAGGACCGATAAACTCATCTTT.

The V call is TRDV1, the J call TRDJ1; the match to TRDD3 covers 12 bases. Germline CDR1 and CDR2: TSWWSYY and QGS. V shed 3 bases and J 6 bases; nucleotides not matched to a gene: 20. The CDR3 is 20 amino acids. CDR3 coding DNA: TGTGCTCTTGGGGACGCCGAGGTCGGTACTGGGGGATACTGGATCTATAAACTCATCTTT. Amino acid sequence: CALGDAEVGTGGYWIYKLIF.

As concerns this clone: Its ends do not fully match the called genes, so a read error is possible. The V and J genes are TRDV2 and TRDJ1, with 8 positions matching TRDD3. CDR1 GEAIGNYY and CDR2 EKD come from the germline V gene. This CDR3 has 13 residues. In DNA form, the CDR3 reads TGTGCCTGTGACGGGATACGCGCCGATAGACTCATCTTT. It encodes CACDGIRADRLIF.

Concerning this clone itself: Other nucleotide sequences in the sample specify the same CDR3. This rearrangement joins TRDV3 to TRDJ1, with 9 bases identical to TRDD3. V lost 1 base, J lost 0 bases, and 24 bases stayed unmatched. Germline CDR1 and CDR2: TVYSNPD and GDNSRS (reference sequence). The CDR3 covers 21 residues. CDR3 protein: CAFTNDVATGGPSGYTDKLIF. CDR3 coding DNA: TGTGCCTTTACCAATGATGTTGCGACTGGGGGACCCTCCGGGTACACCGATAAACTCATCTTT.

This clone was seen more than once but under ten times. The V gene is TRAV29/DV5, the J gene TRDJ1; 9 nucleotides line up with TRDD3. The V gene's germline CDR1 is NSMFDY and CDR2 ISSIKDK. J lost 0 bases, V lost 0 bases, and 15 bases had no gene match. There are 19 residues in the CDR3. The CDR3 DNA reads TGTGCAGCAAGCGCGTTTGCAGGGGATACGTCGACTTACACCGATAAACTCATCTTT. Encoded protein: CAASAFAGDTSTYTDKLIF.

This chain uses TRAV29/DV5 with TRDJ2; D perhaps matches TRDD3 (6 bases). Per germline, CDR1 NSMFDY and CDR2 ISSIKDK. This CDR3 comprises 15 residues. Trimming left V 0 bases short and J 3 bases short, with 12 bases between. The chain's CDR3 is CAASDPWGVTAQLFF. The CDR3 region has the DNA TGTGCAGCAAGCGACCCGTGGGGGGTGACAGCACAACTCTTCTTT.

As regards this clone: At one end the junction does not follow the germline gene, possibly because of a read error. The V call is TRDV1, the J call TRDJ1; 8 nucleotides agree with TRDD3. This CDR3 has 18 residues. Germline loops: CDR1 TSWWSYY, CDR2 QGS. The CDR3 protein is CALGELGGYWGDTDKLIF. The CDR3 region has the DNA TGCGCTCTTGGGGAACTGGGCGGGTACTGGGGGGACACCGATAAACTCATCTTT.

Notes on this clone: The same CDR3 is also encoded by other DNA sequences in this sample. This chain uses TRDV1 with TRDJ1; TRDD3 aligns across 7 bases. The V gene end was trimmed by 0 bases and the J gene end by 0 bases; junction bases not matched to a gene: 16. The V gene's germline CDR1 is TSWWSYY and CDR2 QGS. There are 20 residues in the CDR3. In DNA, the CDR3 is TGTGCTCTTGGGGAACTCCGACCGGCTGGGGGTCTACAGTACACCGATAAACTCATCTTT. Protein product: CALGELRPAGGLQYTDKLIF.

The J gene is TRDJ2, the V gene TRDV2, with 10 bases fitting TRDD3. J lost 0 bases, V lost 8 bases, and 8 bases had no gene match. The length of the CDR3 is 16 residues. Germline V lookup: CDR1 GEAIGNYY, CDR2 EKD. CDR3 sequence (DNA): TGTGCCTATAGTACTGGGGGATCCTCTTTGACAGCACAACTCTTCTTT. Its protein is CAYSTGGSSLTAQLFF.

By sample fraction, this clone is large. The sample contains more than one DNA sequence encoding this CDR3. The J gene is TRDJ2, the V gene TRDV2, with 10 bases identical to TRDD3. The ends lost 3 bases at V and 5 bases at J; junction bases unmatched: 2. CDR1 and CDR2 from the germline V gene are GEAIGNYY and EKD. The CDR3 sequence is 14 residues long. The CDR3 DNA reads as TGTGCCTGTGACGTACTGGGGGATACAGCACAACTCTTCTTT. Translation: CACDVLGDTAQLFF.

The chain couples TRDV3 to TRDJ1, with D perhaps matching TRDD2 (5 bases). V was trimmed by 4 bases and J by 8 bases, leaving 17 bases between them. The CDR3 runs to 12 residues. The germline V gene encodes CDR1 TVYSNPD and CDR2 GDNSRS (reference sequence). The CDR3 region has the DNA TGTGCCTCCCGCGGCCTTCTTTTAAAACTCATCTTT. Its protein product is CASRGLLLKLIF.

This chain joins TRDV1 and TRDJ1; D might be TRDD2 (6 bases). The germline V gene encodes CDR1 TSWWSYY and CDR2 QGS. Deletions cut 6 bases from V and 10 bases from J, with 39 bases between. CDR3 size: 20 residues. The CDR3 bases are TGTGCTCTTGGACAGGCGCCTTCCCTTAATAGGATGCCTTTGTGGTGGGGACTCATCTTT. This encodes CALGQAPSLNRMPLWWGLIF.

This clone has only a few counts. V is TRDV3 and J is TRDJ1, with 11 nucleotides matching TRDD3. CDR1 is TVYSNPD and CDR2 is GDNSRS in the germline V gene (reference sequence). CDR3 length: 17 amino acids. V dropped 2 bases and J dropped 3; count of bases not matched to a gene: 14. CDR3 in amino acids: CAFPSTCWGIRPDKLIF. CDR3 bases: TGTGCCTTTCCCTCGACGTGTTGGGGGATACGGCCCGATAAACTCATCTTT.